Sequencing of this T cell receptor (beta chain) was carried out in a study of blood T cells in healthy people across ages. Broader study findings: Aged donors had fewer naive CD4+ cells and lower diversity than long-lived donors.

V was cut by 6 bases and J by 11 bases, with 28 bases left in between. Germline CDR1 is MNHEY and CDR2 is SVGEGT. The CDR3 covers 16 residues. In the case of this clonotype: No antigen is known for it.

Extractions gave at least 5.5 micrograms of total RNA per sample. The authors ran a second PCR of roughly 6 to 12 cycles using a sample-barcoded 5' primer and a J-beta primer mix. Every molecule of cDNA carried a tag from a template-switch adaptor with 12 random nucleotides. MiXCR, applied by TCRdb to the 5' RACE reads, yields one record per CDR3 protein. The sample comprises 600,000 to 1,000,000 distinct CDR3 sequences, roughly 60% of which are singletons, and 20% to 25% rests with the top ten. The V gene is TRBV6-2 or TRBV6-3, the J gene TRBJ2-5, with D unresolved. This sequence originates from a man aged 30-40 years in good health. Sequenced input: blood. The CDR3 nucleotides read TGTGCCAGCAGCTATCTCCCCCGAGACTGGTCTGAAGAGCAGTACTTC. It encodes CASSYLPRDWSEEQYF.